This T cell receptor beta chain was observed in a study of T cell changes during pregnancy in multiple sclerosis. On this clone itself: Other DNA sequences in this specimen translate into the identical CDR3.

Generated by immunoSEQ multiplex PCR, the TCRdb table keeps only in-frame clones and is missing some. The sample has tens of thousands of clones; around 90% are singletons. This CDR3 is 11 amino acids long. Germline CDR1 reads SGHDT; CDR2 reads YYEEEE. Trimming pared 0 bases from V and 8 bases from J, leaving 3 bases between. The rearrangement uses TRBV5-6 and TRBJ2-1; no reliable D call. The sample in question was CD4+ T cells from peripheral blood mononuclear cells, obtained before pregnancy. The TCR sequence derives from a female donor with multiple sclerosis, enrolled in a pregnancy study. DNA for the CDR3: TGTGCCAGCAGCTTGGCGGATGAGCAGTTCTTC. This translates into CASSLADEQFF.